This is a list of T cell receptor beta chains from one sample in a study of shared clonotypes between healthy human individuals. The assay was immunoSEQ multiplex PCR, and TCRdb's table has in-frame clones only and misses some. The sample consists of approximately 2,000,000 clones, 80% to 95% of them appearing once. The sample taken for sequencing was naive CD4+ T cells from PBMCs. The receptors were gathered from a man aged 18 to 30 in good health. Some clones in this sample may be carry-over from other donors' samples. The CDR3 runs from the conserved cysteine through the conserved F or W. The order of the fields is D gene, V gene, J gene, CDR3 protein. The D gene is left open where the match is weak.

NA	TRBV28	TRBJ2-7	CASPASYEQYF
NA	TRBV14	TRBJ1-1	CASSQGGVGTEAFF
NA	TRBV7-2	TRBJ2-7	CAGKPLRGSYEQYF
NA	TRBV7-8	TRBJ2-6	CASSARDPHTGANVLTF
TRBD1	TRBV7-9	TRBJ1-6	CASSSQGDSPLHF
NA	TRBV7-9	TRBJ2-3	CASSSTLGDTQYF
TRBD1	TRBV28	TRBJ2-1	CASRSTGGLPYNEQFF
NA	TRBV11-2	NA	CASSLGQLYEQYF
NA	TRBV14	TRBJ1-1	CASSQIRVPFTEAFF
TRBD2	TRBV4-1	TRBJ2-7	CASSQASGRASLEQYF
NA	TRBV14	TRBJ2-1	CASSRGTGPYNEQFF
NA	TRBV20-1	TRBJ2-7	CSARGNYEQYF
NA	TRBV18	TRBJ1-1	CASSPRTSENTEAFF
TRBD1	TRBV5-1	TRBJ2-7	CASSRTGGLYEQYF
TRBD1	TRBV19	TRBJ1-2	CASRDRVNYGYTF
NA	TRBV5-4	TRBJ2-1	CASSQGLSSYNEQFF
NA	TRBV28	TRBJ1-3	CASSSPGQYPRSGNTIYF
NA	TRBV28	TRBJ1-2	CASSPTVGGYTF
NA	TRBV5-1	TRBJ1-3	CASSLAGHPGNTIYF
TRBD1	TRBV29-1	TRBJ2-7	CSVAGGHEQYF